The T cell receptor (beta chain) described here comes from a study of regulatory T cells in long-lasting Graves disease. Regarding this clonotype: As yet, its antigen is unknown.

Library construction for TCR beta used iRepertoire HTBI primers and Arm-PCR of CDR3 regions. One entry per CDR3 protein results from TCRdb running MiXCR on the multiplex PCR reads. The profile shows around 460,000 distinct CDR3 sequences, 14% of them singletons. The V and J ends lost 0 bases and 3 bases respectively, with 8 bases between them. Germline CDR1 and CDR2: MNHEY and SVGAGI. This CDR3 has 14 residues. As to time point: newly diagnosed GD, antithyroid drugs for less than 3 months. The TCR library was made from RNA that had been extracted from PBMCs in TRIzol. In Xi'an, China, an endocrinology department was the source of patients. General study points: Accuracy might have suffered from few samples.

In addition, the sample was reused for a study of T cells in Graves' hyperthyroidism and ophthalmopathy. As that study records: First-round RT-PCR targeting the TCR CDR3 was performed with the HTBI primer set.

The sequence was collected from a woman aged 45-60 years with Graves disease. Here the sequenced sample was peripheral blood mononuclear cells (PBMCs), taken at new diagnosis, from a patient treated with antithyroid drugs. The gene calls are TRBV6-5 and TRBJ1-2; tentative D call: TRBD1 (6 bases). This CDR3 is CASSYSSGDYGYTF. Here the CDR3 DNA reads TGTGCCAGCAGTTACTCATCAGGGGACTATGGCTACACCTTC.